The clone carrying this T cell receptor beta chain was recorded once. Antigen unknown. An end of the junction differs from the germline gene, which may be a read error. The assay was immunoSEQ multiplex PCR, and TCRdb's table has in-frame clones only and misses some. Found here are roughly 110,000 clones, 70% to 90% of them singletons; the top ten hold about 6.5%. Germline CDR1 reads MGHDK; CDR2 reads SYGVNS. This CDR3 is 13 amino acids long. This sample is part of a study of T cell responses to AZD1222 COVID-19 vaccine. General observations from the study: Mostly white British, mostly female donors; authors suggested clonal diversity may be underestimated.

The sequenced sample was peripheral blood, obtained 28 days after the second AZD1222 dose. This sequence joins TRBV25-1 and TRBJ2-7; D is undetermined. The sequence was collected from an adult who received the AZD1222 COVID-19 vaccine. Here the CDR3 reads CASKDSGSSEQYF. Written as DNA, the CDR3 is TGTGCCAGCAAGGATTCCGGGTCCTCCGAGCAGTACTTC.